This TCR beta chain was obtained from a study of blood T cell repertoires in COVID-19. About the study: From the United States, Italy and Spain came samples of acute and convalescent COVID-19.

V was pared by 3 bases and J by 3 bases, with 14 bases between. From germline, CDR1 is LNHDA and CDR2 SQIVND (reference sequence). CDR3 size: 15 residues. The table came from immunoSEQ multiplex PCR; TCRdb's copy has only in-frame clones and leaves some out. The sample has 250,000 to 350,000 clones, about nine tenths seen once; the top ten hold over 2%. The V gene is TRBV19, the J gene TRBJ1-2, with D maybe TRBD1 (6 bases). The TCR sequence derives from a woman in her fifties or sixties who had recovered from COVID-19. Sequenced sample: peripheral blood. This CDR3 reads CASSMGRGPHYGYTF. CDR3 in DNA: TGTGCCAGTAGTATGGGCAGGGGCCCCCACTATGGCTACACCTTC.